These T cell receptor beta chains were read from a single sample in a study of regulatory T cells in long-lasting Graves disease. In TCRdb, the multiplex PCR reads were re-called with MiXCR into one record per CDR3 protein. Seen here are about 460,000 distinct CDR3 sequences, approximately 23% observed once, and the top ten hold under 15%. Sequencing used peripheral blood mononuclear cells (PBMCs), obtained when the disease was refractory, from a patient treated with antithyroid drugs. The source is a female donor with Graves disease. The CDR3 runs from the conserved cysteine through the conserved F or W. The order of the fields is V gene, clone size, J gene, D gene, CDR3 protein, CDR3 DNA. A D gene is named only where the DNA matches it firmly. Expanded clones get a size class; other rows say once, few or many, or leave the size out.

v_gene: TRBV15; abundance: many; j_gene: TRBJ1-4; d_gene: -; CDR3aa: CATSGLTATNEKLFF; CDR3nt: TGTGCCACCAGCGGATTGACGGCAACTAATGAAAAACTGTTTTTT
v_gene: TRBV12-3/TRBV12-4; abundance: -; j_gene: TRBJ1-4; d_gene: TRBD1; CDR3aa: CASGSRDRGREKLFF; CDR3nt: TGTGCCAGCGGTAGCCGGGACAGGGGTCGGGAAAAACTGTTTTTT
v_gene: TRBV20-1; abundance: few; j_gene: TRBJ2-3; d_gene: -; CDR3aa: CSARGGAPDTQYF; CDR3nt: TGCAGTGCTAGAGGGGGGGCCCCAGATACGCAGTATTTT
v_gene: TRBV5-1; abundance: -; j_gene: TRBJ1-3; d_gene: -; CDR3aa: CASSLALAGSGGNTIYF; CDR3nt: TGCGCCAGCAGCTTGGCCTTGGCAGGGAGCGGTGGAAACACCATATATTTT
v_gene: TRBV7-9; abundance: many; j_gene: TRBJ2-2; d_gene: -; CDR3aa: CASSFMANTGELFF; CDR3nt: TGTGCCAGCAGCTTTATGGCGAACACCGGGGAGCTGTTTTTT
v_gene: TRBV28; abundance: -; j_gene: TRBJ1-4; d_gene: -; CDR3aa: CASSSGPLPEKLFF; CDR3nt: TGTGCCAGCAGTTCGGGACCCCTTCCTGAAAAACTGTTTTTT
v_gene: TRBV29-1; abundance: few; j_gene: TRBJ2-7; d_gene: TRBD1; CDR3aa: CSVARGQGLDEQYF; CDR3nt: TGCAGCGTTGCAAGGGGACAGGGGCTCGACGAGCAGTACTTC
v_gene: TRBV4-1; abundance: -; j_gene: TRBJ1-5; d_gene: -; CDR3aa: CASSQVYNWGQPQHF; CDR3nt: TGCGCCAGCAGCCAAGTCTACAACTGGGGTCAGCCCCAGCATTTT
v_gene: TRBV6-1; abundance: many; j_gene: TRBJ2-5; d_gene: TRBD2; CDR3aa: CASATLAGGTTTQYF; CDR3nt: TGTGCCAGCGCCACGCTAGCGGGGGGGACCACGACCCAGTACTTC
v_gene: TRBV12-3/TRBV12-4; abundance: many; j_gene: TRBJ2-7; d_gene: TRBD2; CDR3aa: CASSFSKLAGDHEQYF; CDR3nt: TGTGCCAGCAGTTTTAGTAAACTAGCGGGAGACCACGAGCAGTACTTC
v_gene: TRBV13; abundance: few; j_gene: TRBJ2-3; d_gene: TRBD2; CDR3aa: CASGTSGAVAQYF; CDR3nt: TGTGCCAGCGGGACTAGCGGGGCTGTGGCGCAGTATTTT
v_gene: TRBV5-1; abundance: -; j_gene: TRBJ1-4; d_gene: -; CDR3aa: CASSYSRVFGKLFF; CDR3nt: TGCGCCAGCAGCTATAGCAGGGTGTTCGGAAAACTGTTTTTT
v_gene: TRBV2; abundance: many; j_gene: TRBJ2-2; d_gene: TRBD2; CDR3aa: CASRGTIGTGELFF; CDR3nt: TGTGCCAGCAGAGGGACTATTGGCACCGGGGAGCTGTTTTTT
v_gene: TRBV27; abundance: many; j_gene: TRBJ2-5; d_gene: -; CDR3aa: CASSDQETQYF; CDR3nt: TGTGCCAGCAGTGACCAAGAGACCCAGTACTTC
v_gene: TRBV27; abundance: many; j_gene: TRBJ2-7; d_gene: TRBD2; CDR3aa: CASSGLAGAYTLYEQYF; CDR3nt: TGTGCCAGCAGCGGGCTAGCGGGAGCCTATACCCTCTACGAGCAGTACTTC
v_gene: TRBV28; abundance: -; j_gene: TRBJ2-5; d_gene: -; CDR3aa: CASSLPIGGTETQYF; CDR3nt: TGTGCCAGCAGTTTACCAATAGGAGGCACGGAGACCCAGTACTTC
v_gene: TRBV9; abundance: -; j_gene: TRBJ1-1; d_gene: -; CDR3aa: CASSVVHTPNTEAFF; CDR3nt: TGTGCCAGCAGCGTAGTACATACGCCGAACACTGAAGCTTTCTTT